Following are 2 T cell receptor beta chains from one sample sequenced in a study of T cells after yellow fever vaccination. TCRdb fed the 5' RACE reads into MiXCR, producing one record per CDR3 protein. Among hundreds of thousands of distinct CDR3 sequences, approximately 13% were seen once, and the ten largest hold just under 15%. The sequences come from PBMCs, collected on the day of the yellow fever booster vaccination. These receptors came from a man aged 30 to 45 who received the YFV17D yellow fever vaccine.

This clonotype turned up a few times. The rearrangement uses TRBV12-3 or TRBV12-4 and TRBJ1-1; D gene ambiguous. The CDR3 consists of 15 residues. V lost 3 bases, J lost 1 base, and 12 bases lay in between. The CDR3 DNA reads as TGTGCCAGCAGTTTCACCCCCTCGGGGAACACTGAAGCTTTCTTT. Its protein is CASSFTPSGNTEAFF.

This clonotype was seen repeatedly, ten times or more. This rearrangement joins TRBV7-2 to TRBJ2-5; a possible D gene is TRBD1 (7 bases). The V and J ends lost 4 bases and 3 bases respectively, with 15 bases between them. The germline CDR1 and CDR2 sequences are SGHTA and FQGNSA. The CDR3 is 15 residues long. For the CDR3, the DNA is TGTGCCAGCAGCTGGCGGACAGGAGGGGAAGAGACCCAGTACTTC. Amino acid sequence: CASSWRTGGEETQYF.